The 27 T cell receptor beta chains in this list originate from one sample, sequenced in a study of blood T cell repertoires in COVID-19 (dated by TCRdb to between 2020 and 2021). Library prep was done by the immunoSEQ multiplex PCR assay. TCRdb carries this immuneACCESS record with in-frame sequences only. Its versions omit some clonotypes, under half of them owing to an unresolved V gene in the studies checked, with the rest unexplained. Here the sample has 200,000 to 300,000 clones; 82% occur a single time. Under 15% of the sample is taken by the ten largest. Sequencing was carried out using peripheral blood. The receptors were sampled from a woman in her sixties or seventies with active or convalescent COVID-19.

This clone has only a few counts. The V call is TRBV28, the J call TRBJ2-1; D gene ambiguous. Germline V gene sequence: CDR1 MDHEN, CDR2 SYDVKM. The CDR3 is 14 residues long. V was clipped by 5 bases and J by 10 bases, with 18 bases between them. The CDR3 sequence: CASSKSPASGEQFF. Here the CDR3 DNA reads TGTGCCAGCAGTAAGTCCCCGGCTAGTGGCGAGCAGTTCTTC.

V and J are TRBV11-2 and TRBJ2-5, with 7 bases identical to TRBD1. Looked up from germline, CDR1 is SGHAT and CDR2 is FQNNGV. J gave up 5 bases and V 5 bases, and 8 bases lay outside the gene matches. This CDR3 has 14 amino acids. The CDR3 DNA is TGTGCCAGCAGCCGAGGGGGCCAGGGGGAGACCCAGTACTTC. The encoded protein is CASSRGGQGETQYF.

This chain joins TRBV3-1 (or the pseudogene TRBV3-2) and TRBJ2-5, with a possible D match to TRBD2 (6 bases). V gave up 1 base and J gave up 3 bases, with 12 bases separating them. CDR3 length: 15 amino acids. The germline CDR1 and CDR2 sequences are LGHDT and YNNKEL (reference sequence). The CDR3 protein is CASSQALGLEETQYF. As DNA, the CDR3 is TGTGCCAGCAGCCAAGCTTTGGGACTGGAAGAGACCCAGTACTTC.

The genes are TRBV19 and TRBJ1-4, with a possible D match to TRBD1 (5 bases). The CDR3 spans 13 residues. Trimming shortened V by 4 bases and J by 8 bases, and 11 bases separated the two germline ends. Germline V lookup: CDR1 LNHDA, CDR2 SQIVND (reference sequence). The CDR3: CASSNNRREKLFF. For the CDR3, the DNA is TGTGCCAGTAGTAACAACAGGAGAGAAAAACTGTTTTTT.

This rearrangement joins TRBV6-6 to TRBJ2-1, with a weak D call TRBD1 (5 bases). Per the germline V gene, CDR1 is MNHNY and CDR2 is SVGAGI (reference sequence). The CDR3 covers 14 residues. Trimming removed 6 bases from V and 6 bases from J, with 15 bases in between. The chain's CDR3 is CASRPTTVINEQFF. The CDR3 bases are TGTGCCAGCAGGCCTACGACAGTTATCAATGAGCAGTTCTTC.

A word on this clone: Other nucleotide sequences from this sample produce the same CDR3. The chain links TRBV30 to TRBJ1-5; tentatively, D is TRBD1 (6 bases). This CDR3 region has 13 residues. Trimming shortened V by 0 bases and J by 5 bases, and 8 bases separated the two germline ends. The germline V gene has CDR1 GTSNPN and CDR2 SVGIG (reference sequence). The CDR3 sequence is CAWSVQGDQPQHF. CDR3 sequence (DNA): TGTGCCTGGAGTGTACAGGGTGATCAGCCCCAGCATTTT.

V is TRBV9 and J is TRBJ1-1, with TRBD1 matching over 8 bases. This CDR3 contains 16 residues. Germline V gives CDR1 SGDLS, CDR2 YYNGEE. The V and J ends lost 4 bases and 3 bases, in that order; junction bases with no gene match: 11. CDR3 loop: CASSYIDGTGHTEAFF. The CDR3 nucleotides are TGTGCCAGCAGCTACATAGACGGGACAGGCCACACTGAAGCTTTCTTT.

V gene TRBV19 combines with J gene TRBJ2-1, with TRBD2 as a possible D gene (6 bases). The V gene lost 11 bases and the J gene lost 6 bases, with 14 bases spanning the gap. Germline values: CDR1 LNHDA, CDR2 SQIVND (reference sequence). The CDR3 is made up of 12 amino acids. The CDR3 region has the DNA TGTGCCTCCCAGCGGAGGGCCAATGAGCAGTTCTTC. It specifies CASQRRANEQFF.

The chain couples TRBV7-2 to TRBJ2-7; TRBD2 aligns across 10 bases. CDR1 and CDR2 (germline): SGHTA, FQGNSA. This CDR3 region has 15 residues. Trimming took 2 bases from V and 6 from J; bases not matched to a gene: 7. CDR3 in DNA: TGTGCCAGCAGCTTAAACCTAGCGGGGGTGGTCGAGCAGTACTTC. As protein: CASSLNLAGVVEQYF.

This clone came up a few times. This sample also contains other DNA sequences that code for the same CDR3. CDR3 DNA sequence: TGTGCCTGGAGTGTACAGGGGGCAGGTGGCTACACCTTC. Protein product: CAWSVQGAGGYTF. The gene calls are TRBV30 and TRBJ1-2; 9 positions agree with TRBD1. After removal of 0 bases from V and 7 bases from J, the junction contained 3 bases not matched to a gene. The CDR3 contains 13 residues. Germline V gene lookup returns CDR1 GTSNPN and CDR2 SVGIG (reference sequence). The full variable domain, in which reference TRBV30 and TRBJ1-2 provide the parts outside the CDR3, is SQTIHQWPATLVQPVGSPLSLECTVEGTSNPNLYWYRQAAGRGLQLLFYSVGIGQISSEVPQNLSASRPQDRQFILSSKKLLLSDSGFYLCAWSVQGAGGYTFGSGTRLTVV.

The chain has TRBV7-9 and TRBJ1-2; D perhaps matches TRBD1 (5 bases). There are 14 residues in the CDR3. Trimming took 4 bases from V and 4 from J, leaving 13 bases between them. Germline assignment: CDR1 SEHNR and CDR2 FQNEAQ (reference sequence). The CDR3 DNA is TGTGCCAGCAGCTCCGACAGTCCAGTCTATGGCTACACCTTC. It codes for CASSSDSPVYGYTF.

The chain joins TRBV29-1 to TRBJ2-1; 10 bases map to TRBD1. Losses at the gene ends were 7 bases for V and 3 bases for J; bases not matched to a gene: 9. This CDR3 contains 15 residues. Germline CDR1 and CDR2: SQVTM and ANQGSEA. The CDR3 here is CSALPGTGVYNEQFF. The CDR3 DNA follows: TGCAGCGCACTCCCCGGGACAGGGGTCTACAATGAGCAGTTCTTC.

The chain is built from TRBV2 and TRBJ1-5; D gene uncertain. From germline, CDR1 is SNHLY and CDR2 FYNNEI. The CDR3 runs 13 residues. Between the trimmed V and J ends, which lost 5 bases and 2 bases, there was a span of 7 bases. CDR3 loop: CASSQVGNQPQHF. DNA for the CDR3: TGTGCCAGCAGTCAAGTCGGCAATCAGCCCCAGCATTTT.

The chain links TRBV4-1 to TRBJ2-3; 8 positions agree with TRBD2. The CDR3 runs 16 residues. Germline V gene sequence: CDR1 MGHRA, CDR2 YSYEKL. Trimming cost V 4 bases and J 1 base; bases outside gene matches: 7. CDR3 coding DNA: TGCGCCAGCAGCCGATCAAGCGGGGGACGCACAGATACGCAGTATTTT. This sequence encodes CASSRSSGGRTDTQYF.

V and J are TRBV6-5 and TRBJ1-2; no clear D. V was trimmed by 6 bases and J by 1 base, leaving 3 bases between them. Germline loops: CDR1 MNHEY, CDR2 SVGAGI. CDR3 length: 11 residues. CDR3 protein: CASRLNYGYTF. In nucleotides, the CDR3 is TGTGCCAGCAGACTTAACTATGGCTACACCTTC.

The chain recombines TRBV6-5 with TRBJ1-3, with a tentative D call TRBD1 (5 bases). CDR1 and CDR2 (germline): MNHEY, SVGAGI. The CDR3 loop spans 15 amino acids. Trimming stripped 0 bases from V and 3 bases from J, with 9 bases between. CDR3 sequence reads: CASSYSARVGNTIYF. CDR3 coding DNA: TGTGCCAGCAGTTACTCGGCCAGGGTTGGAAACACCATATATTTT.

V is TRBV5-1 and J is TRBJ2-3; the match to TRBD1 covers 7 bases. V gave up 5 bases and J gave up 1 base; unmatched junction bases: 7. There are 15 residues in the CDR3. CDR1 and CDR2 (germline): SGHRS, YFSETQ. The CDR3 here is CASSSPGQRTDTQYF. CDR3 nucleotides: TGCGCCAGCAGTTCTCCGGGACAGCGCACAGATACGCAGTATTTT.

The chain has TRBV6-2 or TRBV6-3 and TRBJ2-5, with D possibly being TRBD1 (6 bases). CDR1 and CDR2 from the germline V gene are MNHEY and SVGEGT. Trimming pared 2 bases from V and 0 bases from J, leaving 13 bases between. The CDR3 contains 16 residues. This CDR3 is CASSYNPTGYQETQYF. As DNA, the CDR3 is TGTGCCAGCAGTTACAACCCAACAGGGTACCAAGAGACCCAGTACTTC.

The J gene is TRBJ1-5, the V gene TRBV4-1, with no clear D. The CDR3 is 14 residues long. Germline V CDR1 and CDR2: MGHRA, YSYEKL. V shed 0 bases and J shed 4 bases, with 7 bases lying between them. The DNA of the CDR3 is TGCGCCAGCAGCCAAGAGTACGGGAATCAGCCCCAGCATTTT. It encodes CASSQEYGNQPQHF.

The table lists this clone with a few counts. CDR3 sequence (DNA): TGTGCCAGCAGTTACGGGACAGGTGGAGGGTGGTCAGCTTTCTTT. Its translation is CASSYGTGGGWSAFF. The chain couples TRBV6-5 to TRBJ1-1, with 8 nucleotides matching TRBD1. This CDR3 contains 15 residues. J gave up 10 bases and V 2 bases, and 12 bases lay outside the gene matches. Germline-derived CDR1 and CDR2 are MNHEY and SVGAGI.

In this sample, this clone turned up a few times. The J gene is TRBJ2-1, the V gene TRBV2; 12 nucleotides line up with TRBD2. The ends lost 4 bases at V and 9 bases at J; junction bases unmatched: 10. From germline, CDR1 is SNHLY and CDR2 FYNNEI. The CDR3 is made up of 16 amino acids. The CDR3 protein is CASSGLAGGYVGEQFF. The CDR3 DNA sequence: TGTGCCAGCAGTGGCCTAGCGGGGGGGTACGTGGGTGAGCAGTTCTTC.

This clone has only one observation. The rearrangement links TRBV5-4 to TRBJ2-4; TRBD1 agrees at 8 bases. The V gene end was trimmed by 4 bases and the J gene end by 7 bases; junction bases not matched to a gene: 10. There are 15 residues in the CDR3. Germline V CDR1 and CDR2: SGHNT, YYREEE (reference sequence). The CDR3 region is CASSPGRGLGNIQYF. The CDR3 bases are TGTGCCAGCAGCCCCGGCAGGGGGCTCGGCAACATTCAGTACTTC.

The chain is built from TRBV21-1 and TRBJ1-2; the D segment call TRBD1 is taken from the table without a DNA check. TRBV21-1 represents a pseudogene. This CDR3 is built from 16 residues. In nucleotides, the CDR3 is TGTGCCAGCAGCCTTCACCGGGACAGGAATTACTATGGCTACACCTTC. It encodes CASSLHRDRNYYGYTF.

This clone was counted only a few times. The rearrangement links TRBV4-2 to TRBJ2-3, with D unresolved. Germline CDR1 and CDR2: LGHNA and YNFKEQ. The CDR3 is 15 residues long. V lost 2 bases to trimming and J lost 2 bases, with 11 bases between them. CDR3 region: CASSQWKEATDTQYF. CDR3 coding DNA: TGTGCCAGCAGCCAATGGAAAGAGGCCACAGATACGCAGTATTTT.

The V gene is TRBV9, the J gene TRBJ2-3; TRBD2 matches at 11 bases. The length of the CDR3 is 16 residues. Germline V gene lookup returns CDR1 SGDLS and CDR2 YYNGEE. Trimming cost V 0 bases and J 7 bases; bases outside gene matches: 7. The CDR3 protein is CASSVELAGALNTQYF. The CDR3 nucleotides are TGTGCCAGCAGCGTAGAACTAGCGGGGGCTTTGAATACGCAGTATTTT.

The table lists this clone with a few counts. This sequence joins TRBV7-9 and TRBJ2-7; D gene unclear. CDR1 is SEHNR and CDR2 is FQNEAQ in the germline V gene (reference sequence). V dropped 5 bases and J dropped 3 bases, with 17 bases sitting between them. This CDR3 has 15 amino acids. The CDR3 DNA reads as TGTGCCAGCAGCCCCCTGGCAGGCCGGAACTACGAGCAGTACTTC. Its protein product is CASSPLAGRNYEQYF.

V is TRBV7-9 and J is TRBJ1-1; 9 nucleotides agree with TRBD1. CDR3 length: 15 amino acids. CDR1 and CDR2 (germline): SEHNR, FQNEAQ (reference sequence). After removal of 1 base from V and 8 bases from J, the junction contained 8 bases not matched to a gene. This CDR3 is CASSLGAGTGWEAFF. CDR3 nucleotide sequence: TGTGCCAGCAGCTTAGGAGCCGGGACAGGGTGGGAAGCTTTCTTT.